Presented here are 27 T cell receptor beta chains from one specimen sequenced in a study of beta chain features in type 1 diabetes. General study findings and limits: TCRB CDR3s from Type 1 diabetes patients were moderately but significantly shorter in all four CD4+ subsets.

Isolated RNA was reverse transcribed in full, so expressed TCRB transcripts were sequenced. The assay was immunoSEQ multiplex PCR, and TCRdb's table has in-frame clones only and misses some. The sample holds over 600,000 clones; approximately 13% are singletons and the top ten take roughly 0.12%. The antigens for these receptors are not known. The source material was naive CD4+ T cells from blood. The receptors stem from a man aged 25-45 years with type 1 diabetes.

This clone was recorded only once. This specimen includes other DNA sequences encoding the same CDR3. The J gene is TRBJ2-7, the V gene TRBV11-2; D call uncertain. CDR3 size: 15 residues. Trimming cost V 1 base and J 3 bases, with 13 bases left between them. Germline lookup yields CDR1 SGHAT and CDR2 FQNNGV. The chain's CDR3 is CASSLVSGPGYEQYF. CDR3 in DNA: TGTGCCAGCAGCTTAGTTTCCGGCCCCGGCTACGAGCAGTACTTC.

The chain recombines TRBV15 with TRBJ1-5, with D hard to call. The germline V gene encodes CDR1 LNHNV and CDR2 YYDKDF (reference sequence). Trimming removed 0 bases from V and 4 bases from J, with 16 bases in between. The CDR3 totals 17 residues. CDR3 sequence: CATSRDRAARNNQPQHF. CDR3 DNA sequence: TGTGCCACCAGCAGAGATCGGGCGGCACGCAATAATCAGCCCCAGCATTTT. The entire variable domain, with the rest obtained from reference TRBV15 and TRBJ1-5, is as follows: DAMVIQNPRYQVTQFGKPVTLSCSQTLNHNVMYWYQQKSSQAPKLLFHYYDKDFNNEADTPDNFQSRRPNTSFCFLDIRSPGLGDTAMYLCATSRDRAARNNQPQHFGDGTRLSIL.

J is TRBJ2-1 and V is TRBV7-2; 12 bases align to TRBD2. The CDR3 is made up of 15 amino acids. Germline V gives CDR1 SGHTA, CDR2 FQGNSA. Losses at the gene ends were 4 bases for V and 7 bases for J; bases not matched to a gene: 5. CDR3: CASSWTSGVPNEQFF. CDR3 coding DNA: TGTGCCAGCAGCTGGACTAGCGGGGTTCCGAATGAGCAGTTCTTC.

This clone was seen only a few times. The CDR3 nucleotides read TGCAGCGGCCGAGGGGGATATGGAGCTAATGAAAAACTGTTTTTT. It is translated as CSGRGGYGANEKLFF. The chain links TRBV29-1 to TRBJ1-4; tentative D call: TRBD1 (6 bases). CDR1 is SQVTM and CDR2 is ANQGSEA in the germline V gene. Trimming took 7 bases from V and 3 from J, leaving 18 bases between them. The CDR3 is 15 residues long.

This clone was found a few times. V is TRBV28 and J is TRBJ2-2; D might be TRBD1 or TRBD2, each matching 5 bases. Deletions cut 6 bases from V and 6 bases from J, with 17 bases between. Germline V CDR1 and CDR2: MDHEN, SYDVKM. The CDR3 contains 15 residues. For the CDR3, the DNA is TGTGCCAGCAGATACTCCGACGGGGCAGCCGGGGAGCTGTTTTTT. Its protein product is CASRYSDGAAGELFF.

The chain joins TRBV23-1 to TRBJ1-4, with a weak D call TRBD1 (6 bases). TRBV23-1 is an ORF for which the function is uncertain. This CDR3 spans 19 amino acids. Between the trimmed V and J ends, which lost 7 bases and 0 bases, there was a span of 24 bases. CDR3 nucleotides: TGCGCCAGCACACAAGGGGGGACACTACCACTTACAACTAATGAAAAACTGTTTTTT. Translating gives CASTQGGTLPLTTNEKLFF.

This chain connects TRBV4-2 to TRBJ1-2; unclear D gene. Between the trimmed V and J ends, which lost 4 bases and 2 bases, there was a span of 11 bases. The CDR3 has 14 amino acids. CDR1 is LGHNA, CDR2 YNFKEQ, per germline. The CDR3 region is CASSPRTVNYGYTF. CDR3 nucleotide sequence: TGTGCCAGCAGCCCCCGGACGGTCAACTATGGCTACACCTTC.

The chain is built from TRBV21-1 and TRBJ2-7; the table gives TRBD1 as D, unverified against the DNA. TRBV21-1 is tagged as a pseudogene. CDR3 length: 16 amino acids. The CDR3 DNA sequence: TGTGCCAGCAAATACGCCGGGACACCGAGCTCCTACGAGCAGTACTTC. Translation: CASKYAGTPSSYEQYF.

This clone was found a few times. This chain joins TRBV5-4 and TRBJ2-1; 10 nucleotides align to TRBD2. CDR3 length: 12 residues. Germline trimming cut 4 bases from V and 15 bases from J; bases unmatched to any gene: 7. The V gene's germline CDR1 is SGHNT and CDR2 YYREEE (reference sequence). The CDR3 spells CASSPTSGVAFF. The CDR3 nucleotides read TGTGCCAGCAGCCCTACTAGCGGGGTGGCGTTCTTC.

The chain employs TRBV7-8 and TRBJ1-5, with D possibly being TRBD1 (5 bases). Germline assignment: CDR1 SGHVS and CDR2 FQNEAQ. Trimming took 5 bases from V and 6 from J, leaving 17 bases between them. The CDR3 consists of 15 residues. CDR3 in amino acids: CASSLAGGASQPQHF. CDR3 coding DNA: TGTGCCAGCAGCCTCGCCGGAGGGGCGAGTCAGCCCCAGCATTTT.

The V and J genes are TRBV19 and TRBJ1-5; D gene ambiguous. V lost 4 bases and J lost 16, with 20 bases in between. CDR1 is LNHDA, CDR2 SQIVND, per germline (reference sequence). The CDR3 contains 13 residues. The CDR3 DNA reads TGTGCCAGTAGTAGGGAACAATCACCCCCTCGACATTTT. Translated, it gives CASSREQSPPRHF.

The CDR3 DNA reads TGTGCCAGCAGAAACAGGAAAGTTAGCAATCAGCCCCAGCATTTT. Its translation is CASRNRKVSNQPQHF. The chain recombines TRBV6-5 with TRBJ1-5; TRBD1 is a possible D gene (5 bases). This CDR3 is 15 amino acids long. V was trimmed by 6 bases and J by 0 bases, leaving 12 bases between them. Germline V gene sequence: CDR1 MNHEY, CDR2 SVGAGI.

This clone was detected a few times. This chain connects TRBV23-1 to TRBJ1-1; no definite D call. TRBV23-1 qualifies as an ORF whose function is uncertain. The CDR3 consists of 12 residues. Between the trimmed V and J ends, which lost 8 bases and 1 base, there was a span of 8 bases. The CDR3 coding sequence is TGCGCCAGCCTTGGAGAGAACACTGAAGCTTTCTTT. Protein sequence: CASLGENTEAFF.

The V call is TRBV9, the J call TRBJ2-1; D not resolved. The CDR3 covers 13 residues. Trimming shortened V by 0 bases and J by 6 bases, and 7 bases separated the two germline ends. Germline assignment: CDR1 SGDLS and CDR2 YYNGEE. CDR3 residues: CASSVASLNEQFF. As DNA, the CDR3 is TGTGCCAGCAGCGTAGCCAGTCTCAATGAGCAGTTCTTC.

This clone came up a few times. The CDR3 here is CATSRDGPVETQYF. The CDR3 DNA sequence: TGTGCCACCAGCAGAGACGGCCCCGTCGAGACCCAGTACTTC. The chain has TRBV15 and TRBJ2-5; D is unresolved. Germline CDR1 and CDR2: LNHNV and YYDKDF (reference sequence). V gave up 0 bases and J gave up 5 bases, with 10 bases separating them. The CDR3 contains 14 residues.

The chain has TRBV7-2 and TRBJ1-2; no clear D gene. Trimming cost V 2 bases and J 2 bases, with 9 bases left between them. Per the germline V gene, CDR1 is SGHTA and CDR2 is FQGNSA. CDR3 length: 14 amino acids. The CDR3 reads CASSLLATNYGYTF. CDR3 bases: TGTGCCAGCAGCTTACTGGCCACAAACTATGGCTACACCTTC.

This clone was seen only a few times. The chain carries TRBV19 and TRBJ2-6; D might be TRBD1 (5 bases). Germline assignment: CDR1 LNHDA and CDR2 SQIVND (reference sequence). V was shortened by 4 bases and J by 2 bases, with 6 bases between the two germline ends. This CDR3 is 14 amino acids long. The CDR3 nucleotides are TGTGCCAGTAGTACAGGGCCTGGGGCCAACGTCCTGACTTTC. Amino acids: CASSTGPGANVLTF.

This clone has more than one count but fewer than ten. The gene calls are TRBV7-2 and TRBJ2-3; unclear D gene. Germline values: CDR1 SGHTA, CDR2 FQGNSA. This CDR3 contains 13 residues. Trimming removed 1 base at V and 6 bases at J, with 8 bases between. Here the CDR3 reads CASSLGPPDTQYF. The CDR3 nucleotides read TGTGCCAGCAGCTTAGGACCTCCGGATACGCAGTATTTT.

The rearrangement uses TRBV6-5 and TRBJ2-2, with D unresolved. Looked up from germline, CDR1 is MNHEY and CDR2 is SVGAGI. The length of the CDR3 is 12 residues. The V end lost 6 bases, the J end lost 7 bases, and 9 bases lay between the germline ends. The CDR3, as DNA: TGTGCCAGCAGCTCTAGACACGGGGAGCTGTTTTTT. This codes for CASSSRHGELFF.

The V and J genes are TRBV19 and TRBJ1-5; D possibly corresponds to TRBD1 (6 bases). With 3 bases removed from V and 9 bases from J, the gap between germline ends came to 18 bases. Germline V CDR1 and CDR2: LNHDA, SQIVND (reference sequence). This CDR3 contains 15 residues. The CDR3 loop is CASSIGVQGRRPQHF. The DNA for the CDR3 is TGTGCCAGTAGTATTGGTGTGCAGGGGAGGCGGCCCCAGCATTTT.

This clone was detected a few times. The V gene is TRBV5-1, the J gene TRBJ2-7; D may be TRBD2 (5 bases). CDR1 and CDR2 (germline): SGHRS, YFSETQ. This CDR3 is 13 amino acids long. V lost 6 bases to trimming and J lost 3 bases, with 13 bases between them. CDR3 in DNA: TGCGCCAGCACGTACCGCGCGGGCTACGAGCAGTACTTC. Translation: CASTYRAGYEQYF.

The V and J genes are TRBV11-2 and TRBJ2-3; D not certain. Trimming cost V 8 bases and J 5 bases, with 14 bases left between them. Germline-derived CDR1 and CDR2 are SGHAT and FQNNGV. The CDR3 totals 13 residues. The CDR3 reads CASRYRFGDTQYF. CDR3 in DNA: TGTGCCAGCCGTTATCGATTTGGAGATACGCAGTATTTT.

This clone occurred a few times. The chain links TRBV2 to TRBJ1-2; tentative D call: TRBD1 (5 bases). Germline-derived CDR1 and CDR2 are SNHLY and FYNNEI. The CDR3 length is 14 residues. V dropped 0 bases and J dropped 4 bases, with 9 bases sitting between them. Written as DNA, the CDR3 is TGTGCCAGCAGTGAAGCGCTTGGGGCCTATGGCTACACCTTC. Translated, it gives CASSEALGAYGYTF.

In nucleotides, the CDR3 is TGCGCCAGCAGCGTGGGACAGATGAGTATGGACGGCGGCTACACCTTC. It codes for CASSVGQMSMDGGYTF. The chain employs TRBV5-1 and TRBJ1-2; TRBD1 aligns across 7 bases. There are 16 residues in the CDR3. V gave up 4 bases and J gave up 8 bases; unmatched junction bases: 17. CDR1 is SGHRS and CDR2 is YFSETQ in the germline V gene.

This clone appeared a few times. The J gene is TRBJ2-3, the V gene TRBV28; D is undetermined. Between the trimmed V and J ends, which lost 3 bases and 0 bases, there was a span of 7 bases. The CDR3 is 14 amino acids. Germline V gives CDR1 MDHEN, CDR2 SYDVKM. DNA of the CDR3: TGTGCCAGCAGTTTTACAGCCAGCACAGATACGCAGTATTTT. Protein sequence: CASSFTASTDTQYF.

The chain links TRBV10-3 to TRBJ1-2, with 9 nucleotides matching TRBD1. The CDR3 runs 14 residues. J gave up 3 bases and V 3 bases, and 2 bases lay outside the gene matches. The germline CDR1 and CDR2 sequences are ENHRY and SYGVKD. The CDR3 bases are TGTGCCATCAGTGAACGGGACAGGGACTATGGCTACACCTTC. It encodes CAISERDRDYGYTF.

V usage is TRBV7-8 and J usage is TRBJ1-3, with a tentative D call TRBD1 (6 bases). This CDR3 spans 12 amino acids. With 8 bases removed from V and 8 bases from J, the gap between germline ends came to 13 bases. Germline CDR1 reads SGHVS; CDR2 reads FQNEAQ. CDR3 sequence (DNA): TGTGCCAGCCTCCAGGGGTTGGACACCATATATTTT. Translated, it gives CASLQGLDTIYF.